Listed below are T cell receptor beta chains from one sample, sequenced in a study of blood T cell repertoires in COVID-19. Libraries were prepared by immunoSEQ multiplex PCR; TCRdb keeps only in-frame clonotypes and omits some of them. In the table there are approximately 220,000 clones, approximately 83% of which are singletons. Material for sequencing was PBMCs or T cells enriched from blood (not recorded which). The receptors here all came from a woman between 50 and 59 years old who had been exposed to COVID-19. The CDR3 runs from the conserved cysteine through the conserved F or W. The order of the fields is V gene, J gene, D gene, clone size, CDR3 DNA, CDR3 protein. D genes are given only for firm matches. The size field is filled for only some rows; it gives once, few, many or a size class.

TRBV5-1,TRBJ1-1,TRBD1,-,TGCGCCAGCAGCTTGGAAGGGGGCAGGATGAAGAACACTGAAGCTTTCTTT,CASSLEGGRMKNTEAFF
TRBV2,TRBJ1-1,-,-,TGTGCCAGCAGTGAAAGCAGCCTCAGGTTGAACACTGAAGCTTTCTTT,CASSESSLRLNTEAFF
TRBV3-1/TRBV3-2,TRBJ2-3,-,-,TGTGCCAGCAGCCAAGAAGCCGGAGGGCGGGGGCGCACAGATACGCAGTATTTT,CASSQEAGGRGRTDTQYF
TRBV5-6,TRBJ2-7,TRBD1,-,TGTGCCAGCAGCTCATCCGGGACAGGGGCCTACGAGCAGTACTTC,CASSSSGTGAYEQYF
TRBV5-1,TRBJ2-5,-,-,TGCGCCAGCAGCTCAAATCGGGGGGCTCAAGAGACCCAGTACTTC,CASSSNRGAQETQYF
TRBV5-1,TRBJ1-3,-,-,TGCGCCAGCAGCTTGGACGACAGACGGAACACCATATATTTT,CASSLDDRRNTIYF
TRBV5-1,TRBJ2-1,-,-,TGCGCCAGCAGCGGGACGATCCCGGGCCAGGGGGAGCAGTTCTTC,CASSGTIPGQGEQFF
TRBV27,TRBJ2-7,-,-,TGTGCCAGCAGCCCAGGGGAGCACTACGAGCAGTACTTC,CASSPGEHYEQYF
TRBV13,TRBJ2-1,-,-,TGTGCCAGCAGCTTAGTCGGAGGTGAGCAGTTCTTC,CASSLVGGEQFF
TRBV6-2/TRBV6-3,TRBJ2-7,-,-,TGTGCCAGCAGCCCTGTCAGCGGGTTCGGGGTAAGCGAGCAGTACTTC,CASSPVSGFGVSEQYF
TRBV9,TRBJ2-3,-,-,TGTGCCAGCAGCGTAGCTCTCGGCGGGGGCCAGGGGAATACGCAGTATTTT,CASSVALGGGQGNTQYF
TRBV18,TRBJ1-5,-,-,TGTGCCAGCTCACTCTCTGGGAGTGAATCTCAGCCCCAGCATTTT,CASSLSGSESQPQHF
TRBV5-1,TRBJ1-6,TRBD1,-,TGCGCCAGCGTGGACAGGGACGGTTCACCCCTCCACTTT,CASVDRDGSPLHF
TRBV11-2,TRBJ1-5,-,once,TGTGCCAGCAGCTTAGAAAGGGGTCAGCCCCAGCATTTT,CASSLERGQPQHF
TRBV6-6,TRBJ1-6,-,-,TGTGCCAGCACCGCCACAGGGAATTCACCCCTCCACTTT,CASTATGNSPLHF
TRBV15,TRBJ2-6,TRBD1,once,TGTGCCACCAGCGGTGGGGACAGATCCTCTGGGGCCAACGTCCTGACTTTC,CATSGGDRSSGANVLTF
TRBV5-8,TRBJ2-5,TRBD1,-,TGTGCCAGCGCCACGGACAGGGGAGAGACCCAGTACTTC,CASATDRGETQYF
TRBV5-6,TRBJ1-2,-,-,TGTGCCAGCAGCTTGCCACAGAACTATGGCTACACCTTC,CASSLPQNYGYTF
TRBV5-8,TRBJ1-2,-,-,TGTGCCAGCAGCCTCCCGGGGGGTGGAGGCTACACCTTC,CASSLPGGGGYTF
TRBV30,TRBJ1-4,TRBD1,-,TGTGCCTGGAGCGAAACCAGACAGGGATTGAGGGAAAAACTGTTTTTT,CAWSETRQGLREKLFF
TRBV6-5,TRBJ2-1,-,-,TGTGCCAGCATGAGGCCCCAGGGTGGAGATGAGCAGTTCTTC,CASMRPQGGDEQFF
TRBV6-2/TRBV6-3,TRBJ2-1,TRBD1,once,TGTGCCAGCAGTTCCCCCCAGGGGACAGGGAGGAATGAGCAGTTCTTC,CASSSPQGTGRNEQFF
TRBV5-1,TRBJ1-1,-,-,TGCGCCAGCAGCTTGGGTACAGGGAACACTGAAGCTTTCTTT,CASSLGTGNTEAFF
TRBV28,TRBJ2-5,TRBD2,-,TGTGCCAGCAGCCCCCCGGGACCCGGGGGGAAGACCCAGTACTTC,CASSPPGPGGKTQYF
TRBV2,TRBJ1-5,-,-,TGTGCCAGCCGCGCGGGTGTTCAGCCCCAGCATTTT,CASRAGVQPQHF
TRBV5-4,TRBJ1-6,TRBD1,-,TGTGCCAGCAGCTTGGGACAGGGGAATTCACCCCTCCACTTT,CASSLGQGNSPLHF
TRBV7-9,TRBJ1-1,TRBD1,-,TGTGCCAGCAGCTTAGTGGGGGGACAGGGGAAAATGAACACTGAAGCTTTCTTT,CASSLVGGQGKMNTEAFF
TRBV6-5,TRBJ2-7,TRBD1,-,TGTGCCAGCAGTCGGGACAGGGGTGAGCAGTACTTC,CASSRDRGEQYF
TRBV9,TRBJ2-7,-,-,TGTGCCAGCACCCCTCCACCAGACGAGGGATACGAGCAGTACTTC,CASTPPPDEGYEQYF
TRBV2,TRBJ2-7,TRBD1,-,TGTGCCAGCAGTGTCGACAGGGTAGGCGAGCAGTACTTC,CASSVDRVGEQYF
TRBV11-2,TRBJ2-7,TRBD1,-,TGTGCCAGCAGCGCGAACAGGGGGTCCTACGAGCAGTACTTC,CASSANRGSYEQYF
TRBV27,TRBJ1-2,-,-,TGTGCCAGCCGGTCGGGGATCGATGGCTACACCTTC,CASRSGIDGYTF
TRBV6-5,TRBJ1-5,-,-,TGTGCCACGGGGGAGGGGAGCAATCAGCCCCAGCATTTT,CATGEGSNQPQHF
TRBV6-5,TRBJ1-5,-,few,TGTGCCAGCAGCCACGAGCGGAATCAGCCCCAGCATTTT,CASSHERNQPQHF
TRBV29-1,TRBJ2-1,-,-,TGCAGCGCATGTCGAATGGAGGGTCCGGCGTTTGTGTTCTTC,CSACRMEGPAFVFF
TRBV7-2,TRBJ2-2,TRBD2,-,TGTGCCAGCAGCCGGGGGGGAGGCACCGGGGAGCTGTTTTTT,CASSRGGGTGELFF
TRBV6-5,TRBJ1-2,-,-,TGTGCCAGCAGTTACTCGGGGGGATTATACACCTTC,CASSYSGGLYTF
TRBV4-1,TRBJ1-5,TRBD1,-,TGCGCCAGCAGCCCCGGGACAGGTCCCTTCGAGCCCCAGCATTTT,CASSPGTGPFEPQHF
TRBV1,TRBJ2-7,-,few,TGCACCAGCGGACTAGCGGGGGGTTCCTACGAGCAGTACTTC,CTSGLAGGSYEQYF
TRBV20-1,TRBJ2-3,TRBD1,few,TGCAGTGCTAGTTCGGCAGGGGGAGAGACAGATACGCAGTATTTT,CSASSAGGETDTQYF
TRBV9,TRBJ2-1,-,-,TGTGCCAGCAGCGCGAGCTCCTACAATGAGCAGTTCTTC,CASSASSYNEQFF
TRBV6-4,TRBJ1-6,-,once,TGTGCCAGCAGCGTTGGGAGTCCTAATTCACCCCTCCACTTT,CASSVGSPNSPLHF
TRBV29-1,TRBJ1-3,-,-,TGCAGCGTTGGTGAGGGAAACACCATATATTTT,CSVGEGNTIYF